The entry that follows covers one T cell receptor beta chain sequence. Authors' data handling: It was from reference gene primer amplification that nucleated cell counts were estimated. Assay: immunoSEQ multiplex PCR; the TCRdb copy retains only in-frame clones and omits some. The DNA gave D and trimming, while V, J and clone size come from that table. Of around 150,000 clones in the sample, 70% to 90% are singletons; the top ten hold approximately 8%. These data originate in a study of blood T cell repertoires in COVID-19. Germline V CDR1 and CDR2: DFQATT, SNEGSKA (reference sequence). The V end lost 3 bases, the J end lost 4 bases, and 12 bases lay between the germline ends. CDR3 length: 13 residues.

The origin of this receptor is a man aged 55-75 years with acute or convalescent COVID-19. The material sequenced was peripheral blood. V gene TRBV20-1 combines with J gene TRBJ1-2; a weak D match, TRBD1 (6 bases). CDR3 bases: TGCAGTGCTAGTAAGGACAGCGGCTATGGCTACACCTTC. Translation: CSASKDSGYGYTF.